This TCR beta chain emerged from a study of T-cell reconstitution after alpha-beta-depleted transplantation in children. Study-level findings and limits: The origin of alpha-beta T cells about two months after transplant was reportedly several hundred expanded graft clones.

Of note for this clonotype: Its antigen is still unknown.

Preparing the TCRbeta library involved the use of unique molecular identifiers. TCRdb ran MiXCR on the PCR reads and lists one entry per CDR3 protein. This sample has fewer than 750,000 distinct CDR3 sequences, with around 27% found just once. V lost 0 bases, J lost 4 bases, and 11 bases lay in between. The CDR3 runs to 15 residues. Germline V gene sequence: CDR1 SGHRS, CDR2 YFSETQ. The receptor's source is a boy in the first two years of life with Wiskott-Aldrich syndrome, due to receive a stem cell transplant. The chain employs TRBV5-1 and TRBJ2-1; D might be TRBD2 (6 bases). Here the sequenced sample was PBMCs, taken before TCRalphabeta/CD19-depleted stem cell transplant. This CDR3 reads CASSLVGDLYNEQFF. CDR3 in DNA: TGCGCCAGCAGCTTGGTGGGGGACTTATACAATGAGCAGTTCTTC.